A single sample gave rise to the 26 T cell receptor beta chains below, sequenced in a study of blood T cell repertoires in COVID-19. Some clones are missing from TCRdb's copy, which holds only in-frame ones; the method was immunoSEQ multiplex PCR. This sample has approximately 31,000 clones, with over 75% found just once. The sequenced sample was peripheral blood. The receptors here all came from a woman between 55 and 75 years old with active COVID-19.

The CDR3 DNA follows: TGCGCCAGCAGCTTGTCGTCAGGCACCTACGAGCAGTACTTC. It specifies CASSLSSGTYEQYF. The J gene is TRBJ2-7, the V gene TRBV5-1; D not resolved. The CDR3 has 14 residues. Trimming shortened V by 1 base and J by 2 bases, and 10 bases separated the two germline ends. CDR1 is SGHRS, CDR2 YFSETQ, per germline.

The CDR3: CASTGTGVEKLFF. CDR3 DNA sequence: TGTGCCAGCACCGGGACAGGTGTGGAAAAACTGTTTTTT. J is TRBJ1-4 and V is TRBV6-5; 8 bases are shared with TRBD1. Unmatched junction bases numbered 6, after V lost 7 bases and J lost 8 bases. Germline assignment: CDR1 MNHEY and CDR2 SVGAGI. The CDR3 spans 13 residues.

The V call is TRBV2, the J call TRBJ2-5, with D perhaps TRBD2 (5 bases). CDR3 length: 14 residues. The V end lost 6 bases, the J end lost 5 bases, and 16 bases lay between the germline ends. The V gene's germline CDR1 is SNHLY and CDR2 FYNNEI. The CDR3 bases are TGTGCCAGCAGCGGTCGGGGAAAGTTGGAGACCCAGTACTTC. It translates to CASSGRGKLETQYF.

The chain recombines TRBV18 with TRBJ1-1; no firm D call. Germline loops: CDR1 KGHSH, CDR2 LQKENI. This CDR3 region has 13 residues. With 3 bases removed from V and 1 base from J, the gap between germline ends came to 6 bases. The CDR3 loop reads CASSPQQNTEAFF. The CDR3 nucleotides read TGTGCCAGCTCACCTCAACAGAACACTGAAGCTTTCTTT.

The chain employs TRBV27 and TRBJ2-7, with D perhaps TRBD2 (6 bases). Germline V gene data show CDR1 as MNHEY and CDR2 as SMNVEV (reference sequence). V lost 1 base and J 5 bases, leaving 12 bases between the germline ends. This CDR3 contains 14 residues. In DNA form, the CDR3 reads TGTGCCAGCAGTTTATACCCGGGAGTCGACGAGCAGTACTTC. The encoded protein is CASSLYPGVDEQYF.

The table lists this clone with a few counts. The gene calls are TRBV11-2 and TRBJ1-6; D uncertain. Germline values: CDR1 SGHAT, CDR2 FQNNGV. The V gene lost 0 bases and the J gene lost 9 bases, with 9 bases spanning the gap. The CDR3 length is 14 residues. The DNA for the CDR3 is TGTGCCAGCAGCTTAGACCCAGGTTCTTCACCCCTCCACTTT. As protein: CASSLDPGSSPLHF. The entire variable domain, with the rest obtained from reference TRBV11-2 and TRBJ1-6, is as follows: EAGVAQSPRYKIIEKRQSVAFWCNPISGHATLYWYQQILGQGPKLLIQFQNNGVVDDSQLPKDRFSAERLKGVDSTLKIQPAKLEDSAVYLCASSLDPGSSPLHFGNGTRLTVT.

V is TRBV2 and J is TRBJ1-5; no definite D call. V lost 2 bases, J lost 4 bases, and 9 bases lay in between. CDR3 length equals 14 residues. Germline loops: CDR1 SNHLY, CDR2 FYNNEI. The chain's CDR3 is CASSERQRNQPQHF. CDR3 coding DNA: TGTGCCAGCAGTGAAAGGCAGCGGAATCAGCCCCAGCATTTT.

The chain combines TRBV2 with TRBJ2-1; TRBD2 might be the D (6 bases). CDR3 length: 23 residues. V lost 3 bases and J lost 1, with 34 bases in between. Germline V gene lookup returns CDR1 SNHLY and CDR2 FYNNEI. The CDR3 sequence is CASSDTGMDRSGPPGGSYNEQFF. The DNA of the CDR3 is TGTGCCAGCAGTGACACGGGTATGGATCGTAGCGGACCCCCCGGAGGTTCCTACAATGAGCAGTTCTTC.

The chain links TRBV27 to TRBJ1-5; a weak D match, TRBD1 (6 bases). The CDR3 is 13 residues long. The germline CDR1 and CDR2 sequences are MNHEY and SMNVEV (reference sequence). V was shortened by 4 bases and J by 7 bases, with 11 bases between the two germline ends. The CDR3 nucleotides are TGTGCCAGCAGTTCTACAGGGAGACAGCCCCAGCATTTT. This encodes CASSSTGRQPQHF.

Details on this clone: Within the sample, other DNA sequences also encode this same CDR3. The chain employs TRBV10-3 and TRBJ1-2; unclear D gene. CDR1 is ENHRY and CDR2 is SYGVKD in the germline V gene. This CDR3 is built from 13 residues. V lost 6 bases and J 0 bases, leaving 8 bases between the germline ends. This CDR3 reads CAISQEANYGYTF. The CDR3 coding sequence is TGTGCCATCAGCCAGGAAGCTAACTATGGCTACACCTTC.

J is TRBJ1-1 and V is TRBV19; TRBD1 matches at 8 bases. The ends lost 6 bases at V and 6 bases at J; junction bases unmatched: 9. The germline gives CDR1 LNHDA, CDR2 SQIVND (reference sequence). The CDR3 runs 14 residues. This chain's CDR3 is CASSLTGEDAEAFF. CDR3 in DNA: TGTGCCAGTAGCCTGACAGGGGAGGATGCTGAAGCTTTCTTT.

V is TRBV7-2 and J is TRBJ1-6; D not resolved. V lost 4 bases and J lost 9, with 13 bases in between. The CDR3 is 14 amino acids. Germline V gene lookup returns CDR1 SGHTA and CDR2 FQGNSA. CDR3 nucleotide sequence: TGTGCCAGCAGCTCTCGTACTAGGGTTTCACCCCTCCACTTT. This translates into CASSSRTRVSPLHF.

V and J are TRBV6-1 and TRBJ1-1, with TRBD1 matching over 8 bases. CDR3 length: 14 amino acids. The germline gives CDR1 MNHNS, CDR2 SASEGT. After removal of 8 bases from V and 2 bases from J, the junction contained 7 bases not matched to a gene. DNA of the CDR3: TGTGCCAGCGGGGACAGGCGGATTAACACTGAAGCTTTCTTT. Its protein is CASGDRRINTEAFF.

The rearrangement links TRBV11-2 to TRBJ2-2, with 8 bases identical to TRBD1. There are 15 residues in the CDR3. In germline, CDR1 is SGHAT, CDR2 FQNNGV. Losses at the gene ends were 0 bases for V and 7 bases for J; bases not matched to a gene: 4. DNA of the CDR3: TGTGCCAGCAGCTTAGACAGGGGGCAGAACGGGGAGCTGTTTTTT. Translating gives CASSLDRGQNGELFF.

This clone was detected a few times. The chain uses TRBV9 and TRBJ2-3; D is possibly TRBD2 (5 bases). Germline V CDR1 and CDR2: SGDLS, YYNGEE. The V end lost 4 bases, the J end lost 4 bases, and 25 bases lay between the germline ends. This CDR3 is 18 amino acids long. This chain's CDR3 is CASSYPIEPSGPPDTQYF. The DNA for the CDR3 is TGTGCCAGCAGCTACCCTATTGAACCAAGCGGCCCCCCAGATACGCAGTATTTT. The whole variable domain, remainder taken from reference TRBV9 and TRBJ2-3, is DSGVTQTPKHLITATGQRVTLRCSPRSGDLSVYWYQQSLDQGLQFLIQYYNGEERAKGNILERFSAQQFPDLHSELNLSSLELGDSALYFCASSYPIEPSGPPDTQYFGPGTRLTVL.

J is TRBJ2-3 and V is TRBV28, with TRBD2 identical over 13 bases. The CDR3 runs 16 residues. Per the germline V gene, CDR1 is MDHEN and CDR2 is SYDVKM. The V gene end was trimmed by 5 bases and the J gene end by 4 bases; junction bases not matched to a gene: 6. CDR3 amino acids: CASSGQLAGGADTQYF. DNA for the CDR3: TGTGCCAGCAGTGGGCAACTAGCGGGAGGGGCAGATACGCAGTATTTT.

The chain combines TRBV5-1 with TRBJ1-1, with D tentatively TRBD1 (6 bases). The germline V gene encodes CDR1 SGHRS and CDR2 YFSETQ. Trimming took 2 bases from V and 1 from J, leaving 15 bases between them. The CDR3 is made up of 16 amino acids. The CDR3 nucleotides read TGCGCCAGCAGCTTTAACCCCGGGACACCGAACACTGAAGCTTTCTTT. Translated, it gives CASSFNPGTPNTEAFF.

The chain couples TRBV3-1 (or the pseudogene TRBV3-2) to TRBJ1-5, with D tentatively TRBD1 (6 bases). Germline-derived CDR1 and CDR2 are LGHDT and YNNKEL (reference sequence). The CDR3 is 13 amino acids. V lost 8 bases and J lost 7, with 15 bases in between. The CDR3 is CASSTGGGQPQHF. The CDR3, as DNA: TGTGCCAGCTCAACGGGGGGCGGCCAGCCCCAGCATTTT.

V gene TRBV30 combines with J gene TRBJ1-4; D remains ambiguous. Looked up from germline, CDR1 is GTSNPN and CDR2 is SVGIG (reference sequence). This CDR3 is built from 13 residues. The V and J ends lost 2 bases and 6 bases respectively, with 10 bases between them. CDR3 in amino acids: CAWSTNLDEKLFF. The CDR3 nucleotides are TGTGCCTGGAGTACAAATTTGGATGAAAAACTGTTTTTT.

The chain carries TRBV4-2 and TRBJ2-5; 10 nucleotides match TRBD2. This CDR3 has 15 amino acids. The germline CDR1 and CDR2 sequences are LGHNA and YNFKEQ. After removal of 1 base from V and 4 bases from J, the junction contained 3 bases not matched to a gene. The CDR3 coding sequence is TGTGCCAGCAGCCAAGCTAGCGGGAGTCGAGAGACCCAGTACTTC. Translated: CASSQASGSRETQYF.

V gene TRBV27 combines with J gene TRBJ2-2, with 9 bases aligning to TRBD1. The CDR3 totals 13 residues. Looked up from germline, CDR1 is MNHEY and CDR2 is SMNVEV (reference sequence). Trimming at V came to 6 bases and at J to 5 bases, leaving 1 base not matched to a gene. CDR3 coding DNA: TGTGCCAGCAGAGGACAGGGGACCGGGGAGCTGTTTTTT. Translating it yields CASRGQGTGELFF.

The chain employs TRBV3-1 (or the pseudogene TRBV3-2) and TRBJ2-6; a weak D match, TRBD2 (7 bases). The germline V and J ends were trimmed by 10 bases and 4 bases, with 14 bases remaining between them. Germline CDR1 reads LGHDT; CDR2 reads YNNKEL (reference sequence). The CDR3 consists of 14 residues. The CDR3 loop is CATKGGFGANVLTF. The DNA of the CDR3 is TGTGCCACGAAGGGGGGGTTCGGGGCCAACGTCCTGACTTTC.

The chain is built from TRBV5-1 and TRBJ1-2; tentative D call: TRBD1 (6 bases). Deletions cut 2 bases from V and 7 bases from J, with 15 bases between. The V gene's germline CDR1 is SGHRS and CDR2 YFSETQ. This CDR3 is built from 14 residues. The DNA for the CDR3 is TGCGCCAGCAGCTTCGGGCAACAGGGCAGTGGCTACACCTTC. It encodes CASSFGQQGSGYTF.

The V call is TRBV21-1, the J call TRBJ2-1; the table calls TRBD1, which could not be checked here. TRBV21-1 is an annotated pseudogene. The CDR3 consists of 18 residues. In DNA form, the CDR3 reads TGTGCCAGCAGCAAAAGGGAGAAGCGACAGGGTATAATTTGTGAGCAGTTCTTC. It yields the protein CASSKREKRQGIICEQFF.

The chain joins TRBV27 to TRBJ2-3, with a possible D match to TRBD2 (6 bases). V lost 6 bases and J lost 1, with 8 bases in between. Germline assignment: CDR1 MNHEY and CDR2 SMNVEV (reference sequence). CDR3 size: 13 residues. Here the CDR3 reads CASRSSGTDTQYF. CDR3 coding DNA: TGTGCCAGCAGATCTAGCGGCACAGATACGCAGTATTTT.

This CDR3 reads CATTSPSGLNEQFF. The CDR3 nucleotides read TGTGCCACCACTTCTCCTAGCGGGTTGAATGAGCAGTTCTTC. The chain employs TRBV15 and TRBJ2-1, with 8 bases fitting TRBD2. Per germline, CDR1 LNHNV and CDR2 YYDKDF (reference sequence). The V segment lost 7 bases and the J segment 7 bases; nucleotides outside the gene matches: 9. This CDR3 has 14 amino acids.